The 7 T cell receptor beta chains listed next were all sequenced from one sample in a study of cytomegalovirus exposure and HLA in healthy donors. PCR used 60 Vbeta primers and 13 Jbeta primers. The protocol was immunoSEQ multiplex PCR, while the TCRdb copy is restricted to in-frame clones and leaves out a portion. This table has approximately 100,000 clones, around 74% appearing once. Specimen: PBMCs. The receptors were sampled from a male donor in good health and CMV-seropositive.

The chain carries TRBV28 and TRBJ2-7; no definite D call. The CDR3 has 12 residues. Germline assignment: CDR1 MDHEN and CDR2 SYDVKM. V lost 6 bases to trimming and J lost 10 bases, with 16 bases between them. Here the CDR3 DNA reads TGTGCCAGCAGCTGGCGGTTCGCCGACCAGTACTTC. Protein sequence: CASSWRFADQYF.

The chain employs TRBV19 and TRBJ2-7, with 9 bases identical to TRBD1. With V trimmed by 9 bases and J by 5 bases, 5 bases remained unmatched. In germline, CDR1 is LNHDA, CDR2 SQIVND (reference sequence). The CDR3 runs to 12 residues. CDR3 sequence (DNA): TGTGCCAGCCGGGACAGGGACCACGAGCAGTACTTC. Its translation: CASRDRDHEQYF.

This clone has just one count. V usage is TRBV7-9 and J usage is TRBJ2-1, with D perhaps TRBD1 (6 bases). From germline, CDR1 is SEHNR and CDR2 FQNEAQ (reference sequence). The CDR3 runs to 15 residues. V gave up 6 bases and J gave up 0 bases, with 12 bases separating them. CDR3 amino acids: CASSRNRDSYNEQFF. CDR3 sequence (DNA): TGTGCCAGCAGTCGTAACAGGGACTCCTACAATGAGCAGTTCTTC. The full variable domain, its missing parts supplied by reference TRBV7-9 and TRBJ2-1, is DTGVSQNPRHKITKRGQNVTFRCDPISEHNRLYWYRQTLGQGPEFLTYFQNEAQLEKSRLLSDRFSAERPKGSFSTLEIQRTEQGDSAMYLCASSRNRDSYNEQFFGPGTRLTVL.

The V gene is TRBV5-1, the J gene TRBJ2-1; a weak D match, TRBD1 (5 bases). CDR1 SGHRS and CDR2 YFSETQ come from the germline V gene. Trimming pared 8 bases from V and 9 bases from J, leaving 18 bases between. The length of the CDR3 is 13 residues. The CDR3 DNA follows: TGCGCCAGTTATGACTCCGATCAGGGTGAGCAGTTCTTC. The encoded protein is CASYDSDQGEQFF.

V and J are TRBV27 and TRBJ2-1, with D maybe TRBD1 (6 bases). The germline CDR1 and CDR2 sequences are MNHEY and SMNVEV (reference sequence). The germline V and J ends were trimmed by 6 bases and 9 bases, with 12 bases remaining between them. The CDR3 consists of 12 residues. The CDR3 bases are TGTGCCAGCAGCCACAGGGCGACTGAGCAGTTCTTC. Protein sequence: CASSHRATEQFF.

This clone showed up just once. The chain joins TRBV6-5 to TRBJ2-7; 8 bases are shared with TRBD1. In germline, CDR1 is MNHEY, CDR2 SVGAGI. This CDR3 has 13 residues. V lost 0 bases to trimming and J lost 13 bases; unmatched junction nucleotides: 8. This CDR3 is CASSYSLGQGAYF. CDR3 nucleotide sequence: TGTGCCAGCAGTTACTCCTTGGGGCAGGGGGCCTACTTC.

The chain has TRBV10-3 and TRBJ1-3; D is ambiguous. Trimming removed 0 bases from V and 0 bases from J, with 21 bases in between. Germline V gene lookup returns CDR1 ENHRY and CDR2 SYGVKD. There are 20 residues in the CDR3. The CDR3 sequence is CAISESPRLGSNDSGNTIYF. The CDR3 DNA follows: TGTGCCATCAGTGAGTCCCCCCGATTAGGGAGCAACGACTCTGGAAACACCATATATTTT.